This TCR beta chain was recovered during a study of T-cell reconstitution after alpha-beta-depleted transplantation in children. Study findings and constraints: Expanded graft clones, several hundred of them, were reportedly the source of alpha-beta T cells about two months after transplant. Surviving recipient T cells and intrathymic progenitors accounted for some patients' high TCRbeta diversity at day 60. One year post-transplant, T-cell counts and diversity were largely derived from T cells produced anew.

CDR1 and CDR2 from the germline V gene are GTSNPN and SVGIG (reference sequence). The CDR3 has 13 residues. The trim removed 5 bases at V and 1 base at J, leaving 2 bases unmatched. Notes on this clonotype: Its specificity is unknown.

Unique molecular identifiers featured in how the TCRbeta library was prepared. MiXCR was run by TCRdb on the PCR reads, yielding one entry per CDR3 protein. The data show about 90,000 distinct CDR3 sequences, roughly 15% seen once. The receptor comes from a male patient between 2 and 15 years old who had a stem cell transplant for acute lymphoblastic leukemia, so the T cells may come from the graft donor. Source: PBMCs, mostly from graft donor cells, taken 180 days after TCRalphabeta/CD19-depleted stem cell transplant. The chain has TRBV30 and TRBJ1-5, with 7 positions matching TRBD1. DNA of the CDR3: TGTGCCTGGGCGGGACAGAGCAATCAGCCCCAGCATTTT. Its translation: CAWAGQSNQPQHF.